Listed below are T cell receptor beta chains from one sample, sequenced in a study of shared clonotypes between healthy human individuals. Generated by immunoSEQ multiplex PCR, the TCRdb table keeps only in-frame clones and is missing some. The table has about 530,000 clones, around 79% seen once. The sequencing input was PBMCs. These receptors all stem from a woman aged 40-49 years in good health. Some clones in this sample may be carry-over from other donors' samples. The CDR3 runs from the conserved cysteine through the conserved F or W. The D gene is left open where the match is weak. Not all rows give a size; the values are once, few, many and, for expanded clones, a class.

d_call,v_call,j_call,clone_size,cdr3_aa,cdr3_nt
NA,TRBV7-2,TRBJ1-5,NA,CASSLVDGVGNQPQHF,TGTGCCAGCAGCTTAGTGGACGGAGTGGGCAATCAGCCCCAGCATTTT
NA,TRBV7-9,TRBJ1-1,NA,CASSTYSKGNTEAFF,TGTGCCAGCAGCACCTACTCCAAAGGGAACACTGAAGCTTTCTTT
TRBD2,TRBV28,TRBJ2-7,NA,CASSPPGTSGRGDEQYF,TGTGCCAGCAGTCCCCCGGGGACTAGCGGGAGGGGAGACGAGCAGTACTTC
TRBD1,TRBV6-1,TRBJ1-5,NA,CASKDRGYSNQPQHF,TGTGCCAGCAAAGACAGGGGTTATAGCAATCAGCCCCAGCATTTT
TRBD1,TRBV5-1,TRBJ1-4,NA,CASSLRQGGEKLFF,TGCGCCAGCAGCCTGCGCCAGGGGGGTGAAAAACTGTTTTTT
TRBD2,TRBV27,TRBJ2-3,NA,CASSQGLAGVGTDTQYF,TGTGCCAGCAGTCAGGGACTAGCGGGAGTCGGTACAGATACGCAGTATTTT
NA,TRBV30,TRBJ1-6,NA,CAWSAPGRWNSPLHF,TGTGCCTGGAGTGCCCCTGGACGGTGGAATTCACCCCTCCACTTT
NA,TRBV7-2,TRBJ2-7,NA,CASSSGAQRSYEQYF,TGTGCCAGCAGCTCAGGAGCCCAGCGCTCCTACGAGCAGTACTTC
TRBD2,TRBV7-9,TRBJ2-5,NA,CASSPLAGFETQYF,TGTGCCAGCAGCCCCCTAGCGGGATTTGAGACCCAGTACTTC
TRBD1,TRBV5-4,TRBJ2-2,NA,CASSVDRGALGELFF,TGTGCCAGCAGCGTGGACAGGGGGGCGCTCGGGGAGCTGTTTTTT
TRBD1,TRBV11-1,TRBJ2-2,NA,CASSSWTGRGTGELFF,TGTGCCAGCAGCTCATGGACAGGGCGCGGCACCGGGGAGCTGTTTTTT
NA,TRBV7-9,TRBJ2-1,NA,CASSPGPDEQFF,TGTGCCAGCAGCCCGGGGCCGGATGAGCAGTTCTTC
NA,TRBV27,TRBJ2-7,NA,CASSPTGSGYEQYF,TGTGCCAGCAGCCCCACCGGGAGCGGGTACGAGCAGTACTTC
TRBD1,TRBV5-6,TRBJ2-2,NA,CASSLFSGTENTGELFF,TGTGCCAGCAGCTTGTTTAGTGGGACAGAGAACACCGGGGAGCTGTTTTTT
NA,TRBV29-1,TRBJ2-3,NA,CSVPLGVTDTQYF,TGCAGCGTTCCGCTAGGGGTCACAGATACGCAGTATTTT
NA,TRBV5-1,TRBJ2-5,NA,CASSLASVETQYF,TGCGCCAGCAGCTTGGCTTCCGTCGAGACCCAGTACTTC
TRBD1,TRBV5-1,TRBJ2-1,NA,CASSSGGESYNEQFF,TGCGCCAGCAGCTCAGGGGGAGAGTCCTACAATGAGCAGTTCTTC
TRBD2,TRBV6-1,TRBJ2-7,NA,CASRAAGVDYEQYF,TGTGCCAGCAGGGCCGCGGGGGTGGACTACGAGCAGTACTTC
NA,TRBV4-2,TRBJ2-7,NA,CASSQDYPPAESYEQYF,TGTGCCAGCAGCCAAGATTACCCCCCAGCGGAATCCTACGAGCAGTACTTC
NA,TRBV6-1,TRBJ2-1,few,CASSEASGQYNEQFF,TGTGCCAGCAGTGAAGCATCAGGGCAGTACAATGAGCAGTTCTTC
NA,TRBV19,TRBJ2-5,NA,CASSIRRGGTQYF,TGTGCCAGTAGTATAAGAAGAGGTGGGACCCAGTACTTC
NA,TRBV18,TRBJ2-7,NA,CASSAPYEQYF,TGTGCCAGCTCAGCCCCATACGAGCAGTACTTC
TRBD1,TRBV7-3,TRBJ1-3,NA,CASSVTGTDSGNTIYF,TGTGCCAGCAGCGTCACCGGGACAGACTCTGGAAACACCATATATTTT
NA,TRBV4-3,TRBJ1-1,NA,CASSQVGWNTEAFF,TGCGCCAGCAGCCAAGTGGGGTGGAACACTGAAGCTTTCTTT
TRBD1,TRBV10-3,TRBJ1-2,NA,CAISRQGDYGYTF,TGTGCCATCAGTCGACAGGGCGACTATGGCTACACCTTC
NA,TRBV15,TRBJ1-1,few,CATSRDGDKAFF,TGTGCCACCAGCAGAGATGGGGACAAAGCTTTCTTT
NA,TRBV7-8,TRBJ2-7,few,CASSSQGDGEQYF,TGTGCCAGCAGCTCCCAGGGTGATGGAGAGCAGTACTTC
TRBD2,TRBV19,TRBJ2-5,NA,CASKRTSGRLSDEETQYF,TGTGCCAGTAAAAGGACTAGCGGGAGGTTGTCGGACGAAGAGACCCAGTACTTC
TRBD1,TRBV19,TRBJ1-2,NA,CASSIGTGDLYGYTF,TGTGCCAGTAGTATAGGGACAGGTGACCTCTATGGCTACACCTTC
NA,TRBV28,TRBJ1-2,NA,CASSLIDYGYTF,TGTGCCAGCAGTTTAATCGACTATGGCTACACCTTC
NA,TRBV28,TRBJ1-5,NA,CASSQTESLLYSNQPQHF,TGTGCCAGCAGTCAGACAGAGTCCCTCCTCTATAGCAATCAGCCCCAGCATTTT
TRBD2,TRBV28,TRBJ2-5,once,CASSLLAGGGGETQYF,TGTGCCAGCAGTTTATTGGCGGGAGGGGGAGGAGAGACCCAGTACTTC
TRBD1,TRBV28,TRBJ1-4,once,CASSAAGGLNLEKLFF,TGTGCCAGCAGCGCAGCAGGGGGGTTAAACCTTGAAAAACTGTTTTTT
NA,TRBV19,TRBJ2-7,NA,CASSIDPSRTYEQYF,TGTGCCAGTAGTATAGATCCCTCCCGGACTTACGAGCAGTACTTC